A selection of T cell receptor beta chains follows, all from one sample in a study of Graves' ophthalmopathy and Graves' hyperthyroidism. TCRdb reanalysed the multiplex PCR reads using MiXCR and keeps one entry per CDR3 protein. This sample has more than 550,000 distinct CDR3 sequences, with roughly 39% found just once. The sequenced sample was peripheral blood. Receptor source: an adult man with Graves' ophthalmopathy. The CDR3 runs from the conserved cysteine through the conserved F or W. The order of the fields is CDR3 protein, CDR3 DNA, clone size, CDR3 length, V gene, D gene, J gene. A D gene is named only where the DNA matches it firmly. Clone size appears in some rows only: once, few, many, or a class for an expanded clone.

cdr3_aa: CATSRTGLQPQHF
cdr3_nt: TGTGCCACCAGCAGGACAGGGCTTCAGCCCCAGCATTTT
clone_size: many
cdr3_length: 13
v_call: TRBV15
d_call: TRBD1
j_call: TRBJ1-5

cdr3_aa: CASSESGGGYGYTIYF
cdr3_nt: TGTGCCAGCAGTGAATCGGGAGGGGGGTATGGCTACACCATATATTTT
clone_size: -
cdr3_length: 16
v_call: TRBV25-1
d_call: -
j_call: TRBJ1-3

cdr3_aa: CASSRKFKGANYGYTF
cdr3_nt: TGTGCCAGTAGTAGGAAATTCAAGGGGGCTAACTATGGCTACACCTTC
clone_size: many
cdr3_length: 16
v_call: TRBV19
d_call: -
j_call: TRBJ1-2

cdr3_aa: CASSRGGAGNGYTF
cdr3_nt: TGCGCCAGCAGTCGAGGGGGGGCAGGGAATGGCTACACCTTC
clone_size: -
cdr3_length: 14
v_call: TRBV12-3/TRBV12-4
d_call: -
j_call: TRBJ1-2

cdr3_aa: CASSGQGSDEQYF
cdr3_nt: TGTGCCAGCAGTGGACAGGGGTCGGACGAGCAGTACTTC
clone_size: -
cdr3_length: 13
v_call: TRBV7-8
d_call: TRBD1
j_call: TRBJ2-7

cdr3_aa: CASTGQGQYGYTF
cdr3_nt: TGTGCCAGCACCGGACAGGGACAGTATGGCTACACCTTC
clone_size: -
cdr3_length: 13
v_call: TRBV2
d_call: TRBD1
j_call: TRBJ1-2

cdr3_aa: CASSSDRPEQYF
cdr3_nt: TGCGCCAGCAGCTCGGACCGTCCGGAGCAGTACTTC
clone_size: many
cdr3_length: 12
v_call: TRBV5-1
d_call: -
j_call: TRBJ2-7

cdr3_aa: CASSSTTRAETQYF
cdr3_nt: TGCGCCAGCAGCTCAACCACAAGGGCGGAGACCCAGTACTTC
clone_size: few
cdr3_length: 14
v_call: TRBV5-1
d_call: -
j_call: TRBJ2-5

cdr3_aa: CASSRTRRDYEQYF
cdr3_nt: TGTGCCAGCAGCCGCACGAGGCGAGACTACGAGCAGTACTTC
clone_size: many
cdr3_length: 14
v_call: TRBV7-2
d_call: -
j_call: TRBJ2-7

cdr3_aa: CASRGQDSHGYTF
cdr3_nt: TGCGCCAGCCGGGGGCAGGACAGCCATGGCTACACCTTC
clone_size: -
cdr3_length: 13
v_call: TRBV4-1
d_call: -
j_call: TRBJ1-2

cdr3_aa: CSVQETQYF
cdr3_nt: TGTAGCGTGCAAGAGACCCAGTACTTC
clone_size: once
cdr3_length: 9
v_call: TRBV29-1
d_call: -
j_call: TRBJ2-5

cdr3_aa: CASRQGADSPLHF
cdr3_nt: TGTGCCAGCAGACAGGGGGCAGATTCACCCCTCCACTTT
clone_size: once
cdr3_length: 13
v_call: TRBV25-1
d_call: TRBD1
j_call: TRBJ1-6

cdr3_aa: CSVELAPYEQYF
cdr3_nt: TGCAGCGTTGAACTAGCCCCCTACGAGCAGTACTTC
clone_size: many
cdr3_length: 12
v_call: TRBV29-1
d_call: -
j_call: TRBJ2-7

cdr3_aa: CASAWTVSLGSRHEQYF
cdr3_nt: TGTGCTAGTGCCTGGACAGTTTCTTTGGGGTCCAGACACGAGCAGTACTTC
clone_size: -
cdr3_length: 17
v_call: TRBV12-5
d_call: -
j_call: TRBJ2-7

cdr3_aa: CASSLTAGQRAGNTEAFF
cdr3_nt: TGTGCCAGCAGCTTAACAGCGGGACAGAGGGCCGGGAACACTGAAGCTTTCTTT
clone_size: -
cdr3_length: 18
v_call: TRBV7-3
d_call: TRBD1
j_call: TRBJ1-1

cdr3_aa: CASRSGTVNTEAFF
cdr3_nt: TGTGCCAGCAGATCCGGGACGGTGAACACTGAAGCTTTCTTT
clone_size: many
cdr3_length: 14
v_call: TRBV10-3
d_call: -
j_call: TRBJ1-1

cdr3_aa: CASYRRDKETQYF
cdr3_nt: TGTGCCTCTTACCGCCGGGACAAAGAGACCCAGTACTTC
clone_size: few
cdr3_length: 13
v_call: TRBV5-5
d_call: -
j_call: TRBJ2-5

cdr3_aa: CASSQESGQGNSPLHF
cdr3_nt: TGTGCCAGCAGCCAAGAATCGGGACAGGGAAATTCACCCCTCCACTTT
clone_size: few
cdr3_length: 16
v_call: TRBV7-8
d_call: TRBD1
j_call: TRBJ1-6

cdr3_aa: CASSSGTSGGAAETGEQYF
cdr3_nt: TGTGCCAGCAGCTCGGGGACTAGCGGGGGGGCCGCCGAGACCGGGGAGCAGTACTTC
clone_size: -
cdr3_length: 19
v_call: TRBV7-9
d_call: TRBD2
j_call: TRBJ2-7

cdr3_aa: CAWSSASGLRGQYF
cdr3_nt: TGTGCCTGGAGTAGCGCCTCGGGACTTCGCGGGCAGTACTTC
clone_size: -
cdr3_length: 14
v_call: TRBV7-2
d_call: -
j_call: TRBJ2-7

cdr3_aa: CASSVGQAHQPQHF
cdr3_nt: TGTGCCAGCAGCGTAGGACAGGCTCATCAGCCCCAGCATTTT
clone_size: many
cdr3_length: 14
v_call: TRBV9
d_call: -
j_call: TRBJ1-5

cdr3_aa: CATSSGGGGQPQHF
cdr3_nt: TGTGCCACCAGCTCGGGAGGGGGCGGTCAGCCCCAGCATTTT
clone_size: -
cdr3_length: 14
v_call: TRBV10-3
d_call: TRBD1
j_call: TRBJ1-5

cdr3_aa: CASSISGDEQYF
cdr3_nt: TGTGCCAGTAGTATTTCAGGGGACGAGCAGTACTTC
clone_size: few
cdr3_length: 12
v_call: TRBV19
d_call: -
j_call: TRBJ2-7

cdr3_aa: CASGPDRLKTQPQHF
cdr3_nt: TGTGCTAGTGGTCCCGACAGGCTAAAGACTCAGCCCCAGCATTTT
clone_size: -
cdr3_length: 15
v_call: TRBV12-5
d_call: -
j_call: TRBJ1-5

cdr3_aa: CAAGDNEAFF
cdr3_nt: TGTGCCGCAGGGGATAATGAAGCTTTCTTT
clone_size: -
cdr3_length: 10
v_call: TRBV10-3
d_call: -
j_call: TRBJ1-1

cdr3_aa: CASSLALGTYEQYF
cdr3_nt: TGTGCCAGCAGCTTAGCGCTAGGGACCTACGAGCAGTACTTC
clone_size: many
cdr3_length: 14
v_call: TRBV7-8
d_call: -
j_call: TRBJ2-7